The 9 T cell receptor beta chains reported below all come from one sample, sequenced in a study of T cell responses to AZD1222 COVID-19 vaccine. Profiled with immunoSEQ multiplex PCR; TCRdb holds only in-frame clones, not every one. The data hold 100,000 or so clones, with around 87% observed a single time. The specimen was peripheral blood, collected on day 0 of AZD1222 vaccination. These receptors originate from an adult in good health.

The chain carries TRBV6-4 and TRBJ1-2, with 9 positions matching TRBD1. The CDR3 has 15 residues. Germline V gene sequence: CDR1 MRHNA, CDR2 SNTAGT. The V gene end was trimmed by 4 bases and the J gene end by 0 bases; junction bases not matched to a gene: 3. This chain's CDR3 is CASSVRQGANYGYTF. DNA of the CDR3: TGTGCCAGCAGTGTACGACAGGGGGCTAACTATGGCTACACCTTC.

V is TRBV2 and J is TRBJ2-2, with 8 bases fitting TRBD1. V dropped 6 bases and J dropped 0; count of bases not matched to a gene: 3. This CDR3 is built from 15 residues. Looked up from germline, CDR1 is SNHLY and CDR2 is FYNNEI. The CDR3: CASRRDRTNTGELFF. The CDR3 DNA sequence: TGTGCCAGCAGGAGGGACAGGACGAACACCGGGGAGCTGTTTTTT.

DNA for the CDR3: TGTGCCAGCAGCTTAGATAGAAGGACCTTTGTCTACACCTTC. This codes for CASSLDRRTFVYTF. V and J are TRBV11-2 and TRBJ1-2; no firm D call. Trimming took off 0 bases at V and 10 bases at J, with 15 bases between the two ends. This CDR3 region has 14 residues. The V gene's germline CDR1 is SGHAT and CDR2 FQNNGV.

CDR3 DNA: TGTGCCAGCAGTGGACAGATTCGAGGGTATGGCTACACCTTC. The encoded protein is CASSGQIRGYGYTF. The chain uses TRBV6-2 or TRBV6-3 and TRBJ1-2; weak D call: TRBD1 (6 bases). The V gene's germline CDR1 is MNHEY and CDR2 SVGEGT. Trimming removed 5 bases at V and 5 bases at J, with 15 bases between. The length of the CDR3 is 14 residues.

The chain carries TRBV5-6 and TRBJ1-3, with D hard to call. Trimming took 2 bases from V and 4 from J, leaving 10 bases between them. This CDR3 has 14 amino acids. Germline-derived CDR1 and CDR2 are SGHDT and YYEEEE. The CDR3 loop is CASSFLGYGNTIYF. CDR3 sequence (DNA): TGTGCCAGCAGCTTTCTAGGGTACGGAAACACCATATATTTT. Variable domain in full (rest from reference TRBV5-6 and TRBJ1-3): DAGVTQSPTHLIKTRGQQVTLRCSPKSGHDTVSWYQQALGQGPQFIFQYYEEEERQRGNFPDRFSGHQFPNYSSELNVNALLLGDSALYLCASSFLGYGNTIYFGEGSWLTVV.

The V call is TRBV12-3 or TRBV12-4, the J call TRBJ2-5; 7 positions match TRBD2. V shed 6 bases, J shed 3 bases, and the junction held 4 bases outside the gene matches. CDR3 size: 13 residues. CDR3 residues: CASRMAGEETQYF. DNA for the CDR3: TGTGCCAGCAGAATGGCGGGAGAAGAGACCCAGTACTTC.

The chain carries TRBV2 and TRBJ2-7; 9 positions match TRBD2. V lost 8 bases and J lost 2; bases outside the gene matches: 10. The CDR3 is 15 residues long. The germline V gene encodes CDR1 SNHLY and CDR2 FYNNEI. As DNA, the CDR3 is TGTGCCAGCCAGTTTGGCGGGAGGGAAACCTACGAGCAGTACTTC. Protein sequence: CASQFGGRETYEQYF.

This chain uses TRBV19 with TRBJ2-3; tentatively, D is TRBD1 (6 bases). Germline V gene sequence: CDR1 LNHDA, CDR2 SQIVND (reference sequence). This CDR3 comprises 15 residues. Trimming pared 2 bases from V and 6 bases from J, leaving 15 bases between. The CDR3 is CASSITAGAGDTQYF. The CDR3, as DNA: TGTGCCAGTAGTATAACGGCAGGGGCCGGGGATACGCAGTATTTT.

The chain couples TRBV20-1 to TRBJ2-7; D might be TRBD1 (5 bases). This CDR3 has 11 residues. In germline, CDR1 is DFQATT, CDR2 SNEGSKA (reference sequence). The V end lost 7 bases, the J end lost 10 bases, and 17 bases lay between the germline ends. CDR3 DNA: TGCAGTGGTTGGATTAAGGGGCCCCAGTACTTC. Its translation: CSGWIKGPQYF.